The 28 T cell receptor beta chains reported below all come from one sample, sequenced in a study of cytomegalovirus exposure and HLA in healthy donors. The PCR was carried out with 60 Vbeta primers and 13 Jbeta primers. Assay: immunoSEQ multiplex PCR; the TCRdb copy retains only in-frame clones and omits some. Among some 77,000 clones listed, around 80% were seen once. The sequenced material came from PBMCs. These receptors originate from a man aged 30-40 years in good health and CMV-seronegative.

J is TRBJ1-2 and V is TRBV7-6; D is uncertain. Germline V gene lookup returns CDR1 SGHVS and CDR2 FNYEAQ. The V end lost 5 bases, the J end lost 3 bases, and 7 bases lay between the germline ends. The CDR3 has 12 amino acids. CDR3 amino acids: CASSRGDYGYTF. The DNA of the CDR3 is TGTGCCAGCAGCAGAGGTGACTATGGCTACACCTTC.

V is TRBV5-4 and J is TRBJ2-1; a possible D gene is TRBD1 (5 bases). CDR1 and CDR2 from the germline V gene are SGHNT and YYREEE (reference sequence). This CDR3 has 15 amino acids. V shed 4 bases and J shed 8 bases, with 19 bases lying between them. The DNA of the CDR3 is TGTGCCAGCAGCCGAGCATCGGTTTCCAGGGATGAGCAGTTCTTC. Translated: CASSRASVSRDEQFF.

This clone was detected a few times. The CDR3 sequence is CASTGTGEQPQHF. The CDR3 DNA reads TGTGCCAGCACCGGGACAGGGGAACAGCCCCAGCATTTT. The chain combines TRBV2 with TRBJ1-5; 10 bases fit TRBD1. Germline CDR1 is SNHLY and CDR2 is FYNNEI. With V trimmed by 7 bases and J by 7 bases, 4 bases remained unmatched. CDR3 length equals 13 residues.

The V and J genes are TRBV6-6 and TRBJ2-5, with 8 bases matching TRBD1. The germline V gene encodes CDR1 MNHNY and CDR2 SVGAGI (reference sequence). CDR3 length equals 15 residues. The ends lost 10 bases at V and 5 bases at J; junction bases unmatched: 15. The CDR3 DNA reads TGTGCCACGAAAACGACAGGGGCTCTCGGTGAGACCCAGTACTTC. Translation: CATKTTGALGETQYF.

This clone was recorded a few times. The chain carries TRBV7-6 and TRBJ2-4; 8 bases fit TRBD1. With 1 base clipped from V and 5 bases from J, the junction kept 13 bases outside the gene matches. Per the germline V gene, CDR1 is SGHVS and CDR2 is FNYEAQ. This CDR3 is 18 amino acids long. CDR3 DNA: TGTGCCAGCAGCTTAGAAGGGGCCTACAGGGGGTCGGAAAACATTCAGTACTTC. This codes for CASSLEGAYRGSENIQYF.

The rearrangement links TRBV25-1 to TRBJ2-2; D might be TRBD1 (6 bases). The CDR3 length is 15 residues. The ends were cut back, 4 bases at V and 4 bases at J, with 13 bases in the middle. CDR1 and CDR2 (germline): MGHDK, SYGVNS. The CDR3 reads CASSAPPGVTGELFF. The CDR3, as DNA: TGTGCCAGCAGTGCCCCCCCAGGGGTCACCGGGGAGCTGTTTTTT.

The rearrangement links TRBV27 to TRBJ2-2; a possible D gene is TRBD1 (6 bases). The germline V gene encodes CDR1 MNHEY and CDR2 SMNVEV (reference sequence). CDR3 size: 12 residues. The V end was cut by 5 bases, the J end by 6 bases, with 7 bases between. CDR3 coding DNA: TGTGCCAGCAGTCGGACAGCCGGGGAGCTGTTTTTT. Amino acid sequence: CASSRTAGELFF.

V is TRBV30 and J is TRBJ1-3; 8 bases fit TRBD1. Trimming removed 0 bases from V and 3 bases from J; junction bases left unmatched: 16. Germline V gives CDR1 GTSNPN, CDR2 SVGIG (reference sequence). The CDR3 runs 19 residues. CDR3 sequence reads: CAWSVDQIRTGPLGNTIYF. The CDR3 bases are TGTGCCTGGAGTGTCGATCAGATTAGGACAGGGCCTCTTGGAAACACCATATATTTT.

The chain joins TRBV21-1 to TRBJ1-3. TRBV21-1 constitutes a pseudogene. CDR3 length: 13 amino acids. CDR3 nucleotides: TGTGCCAGCAGCCGGGGGGAAAAAAGGGCCATATATTTT. Translating gives CASSRGEKRAIYF.

The chain joins TRBV5-8 to TRBJ1-2; 7 nucleotides agree with TRBD1. The germline V gene has CDR1 SGHTS and CDR2 YDEGEE. CDR3 length equals 15 residues. V dropped 5 bases and J dropped 4; count of bases not matched to a gene: 11. The CDR3 DNA follows: TGTGCCAGCAGGAAGGCTACCGGGACAGCCTATGGCTACACCTTC. Translating it yields CASRKATGTAYGYTF. Looking up the rest from reference TRBV5-8 and TRBJ1-2 gives the full variable domain: EAGVTQSPTHLIKTRGQQATLRCSPISGHTSVYWYQQALGLGLQFLLWYDEGEERNRGNFPPRFSGRQFPNYSSELNVNALELEDSALYLCASRKATGTAYGYTFGSGTRLTVV.

This sequence joins TRBV9 and TRBJ1-3; D possibly corresponds to TRBD1 (5 bases). CDR1 and CDR2 from the germline V gene are SGDLS and YYNGEE. The CDR3 contains 14 residues. V was cut by 0 bases and J by 4 bases, with 8 bases left in between. CDR3 sequence reads: CASSVAQDGNTIYF. The CDR3 nucleotides read TGTGCCAGCAGCGTAGCACAGGACGGAAACACCATATATTTT. Complete variable domain (other parts from reference TRBV9 and TRBJ1-3): DSGVTQTPKHLITATGQRVTLRCSPRSGDLSVYWYQQSLDQGLQFLIQYYNGEERAKGNILERFSAQQFPDLHSELNLSSLELGDSALYFCASSVAQDGNTIYFGEGSWLTVV.

The rearrangement uses TRBV5-1 and TRBJ2-4; TRBD1 matches at 7 bases. Trimming removed 0 bases from V and 6 bases from J; junction bases left unmatched: 9. The CDR3 runs 16 residues. CDR1 and CDR2 (germline): SGHRS, YFSETQ. The CDR3 here is CASSLETGVGANIQYF. The CDR3 region has the DNA TGCGCCAGCAGCTTGGAAACAGGGGTAGGAGCAAACATTCAGTACTTC.

The V and J genes are TRBV4-1 and TRBJ1-3; D gene ambiguous. The V end lost 3 bases, the J end lost 0 bases, and 12 bases lay between the germline ends. Germline V gives CDR1 MGHRA, CDR2 YSYEKL. CDR3 size: 16 residues. The CDR3 protein is CASSQEENGSGNTIYF. The CDR3 region has the DNA TGCGCCAGCAGCCAGGAGGAAAACGGCTCTGGAAACACCATATATTTT.

This clone was found once. The chain carries TRBV10-3 and TRBJ1-6, with 8 bases lining up with TRBD1. This CDR3 has 13 residues. Germline V gene sequence: CDR1 ENHRY, CDR2 SYGVKD. V shed 11 bases and J 9 bases; nucleotides not matched to a gene: 9. CDR3 in amino acids: CASRGQEGSPLHF. The CDR3 region has the DNA TGTGCCTCCAGGGGGCAGGAGGGTTCACCCCTCCACTTT.

The chain has TRBV29-1 and TRBJ2-1; no clear D gene. CDR1 and CDR2 (germline): SQVTM, ANQGSEA. The CDR3 is made up of 14 amino acids. V lost 3 bases and J lost 0, with 9 bases in between. DNA for the CDR3: TGCAGCGTTGATCCCTATAGCTCCTACAATGAGCAGTTCTTC. Amino acid sequence: CSVDPYSSYNEQFF.

The genes are TRBV5-8 and TRBJ1-5; D perhaps matches TRBD1 (5 bases). In germline, CDR1 is SGHTS, CDR2 YDEGEE. Trimming removed 4 bases at V and 3 bases at J, with 17 bases between. This CDR3 region has 16 residues. CDR3 sequence: CASSRHAGPLNQPQHF. CDR3 nucleotide sequence: TGTGCCAGCAGCCGCCACGCGGGACCGCTCAATCAGCCCCAGCATTTT.

J is TRBJ1-6 and V is TRBV19; 9 bases agree with TRBD1. The junction had 5 bases not matched to a gene; V was cut back by 7 bases and J by 7 bases. Germline V gene data show CDR1 as LNHDA and CDR2 as SQIVND (reference sequence). The CDR3 extends over 14 amino acids. The CDR3 spells CASTSTGGNSPLHF. Written as DNA, the CDR3 is TGTGCCAGTACTTCGACAGGGGGGAATTCACCCCTCCACTTT.

This chain uses TRBV7-2 with TRBJ1-5; the match to TRBD1 covers 12 bases. The CDR3 runs 17 residues. V gave up 7 bases and J gave up 5 bases; unmatched junction bases: 12. Per germline, CDR1 SGHTA and CDR2 FQGNSA. The CDR3 region has the DNA TGTGCCAGCACCACTCCTCGGGGACAGGGGGCGCATCAGCCCCAGCATTTT. Translation: CASTTPRGQGAHQPQHF.

The V call is TRBV28, the J call TRBJ2-1, with 7 bases aligning to TRBD1. The length of the CDR3 is 14 residues. In germline, CDR1 is MDHEN, CDR2 SYDVKM. J lost 4 bases, V lost 5 bases, and 5 bases had no gene match. The CDR3 reads CASSTGTAYNEQFF. In DNA form, the CDR3 reads TGTGCCAGCAGTACCGGGACAGCATACAATGAGCAGTTCTTC.

The J gene is TRBJ1-6, the V gene TRBV7-9; no clear D gene. The CDR3 is 18 residues long. The germline V gene encodes CDR1 SEHNR and CDR2 FQNEAQ (reference sequence). V was trimmed by 5 bases and J by 0 bases, leaving 17 bases between them. The CDR3 coding sequence is TGTGCCAGCAGCCTCATGGCCTTGAGGAGCTCCTATAATTCACCCCTCCACTTT. It translates to CASSLMALRSSYNSPLHF. Variable domain in full (rest from reference TRBV7-9 and TRBJ1-6): DTGVSQNPRHKITKRGQNVTFRCDPISEHNRLYWYRQTLGQGPEFLTYFQNEAQLEKSRLLSDRFSAERPKGSFSTLEIQRTEQGDSAMYLCASSLMALRSSYNSPLHFGNGTRLTVT.

The V and J genes are TRBV6-5 and TRBJ1-1; D is undetermined. Trimming took 3 bases from V and 10 from J, leaving 9 bases between them. The CDR3 consists of 11 residues. Germline assignment: CDR1 MNHEY and CDR2 SVGAGI. The CDR3 DNA follows: TGTGCCAGCAGTTATGAGGCCGTAGCTTTCTTT. Amino acids: CASSYEAVAFF.

The chain carries TRBV27 and TRBJ1-1, with D possibly TRBD1 on 6 matching bases. The CDR3 covers 13 residues. V was cut by 1 base and J by 3 bases, with 6 bases left in between. Germline CDR1 reads MNHEY; CDR2 reads SMNVEV (reference sequence). The CDR3 sequence is CASSLYRDTEAFF. The CDR3 DNA reads as TGTGCCAGCAGTTTATACAGGGACACTGAAGCTTTCTTT.

J is TRBJ2-5 and V is TRBV2, with D possibly TRBD2 on 6 matching bases. Germline CDR1 and CDR2: SNHLY and FYNNEI. Trimming shortened V by 11 bases and J by 5 bases, and 24 bases separated the two germline ends. The CDR3 has 15 amino acids. The CDR3 loop is CARRPAGKSGETQYF. The CDR3 coding sequence is TGTGCCCGTCGGCCGGCTGGCAAGAGCGGGGAGACCCAGTACTTC.

The rearrangement joins TRBV27 to TRBJ2-7, with a tentative D call TRBD2 (6 bases). Trimming removed 0 bases at V and 5 bases at J, with 11 bases between. The CDR3 has 14 residues. Germline V gene lookup returns CDR1 MNHEY and CDR2 SMNVEV (reference sequence). The CDR3 DNA is TGTGCCAGCAGTTTATCGTCGGGGGTGCACGAGCAGTACTTC. Translation: CASSLSSGVHEQYF.

The V call is TRBV27, the J call TRBJ1-2; 8 bases are shared with TRBD1. CDR1 and CDR2 from the germline V gene are MNHEY and SMNVEV (reference sequence). V shed 4 bases, J shed 4 bases, and the junction held 20 bases outside the gene matches. This CDR3 spans 19 amino acids. This CDR3 reads CASSSSLKTYRGGLYGYTF. The CDR3 DNA is TGTGCCAGCAGTTCATCCCTTAAAACTTACAGGGGGGGGCTCTATGGCTACACCTTC.

The chain links TRBV6-1 to TRBJ2-3; 8 bases align to TRBD1. Trimming at V came to 4 bases and at J to 9 bases, leaving 3 bases not matched to a gene. The CDR3 is 12 amino acids. Germline V lookup: CDR1 MNHNS, CDR2 SASEGT. The CDR3 is CASSVTGDTQYF. The CDR3 region has the DNA TGTGCCAGCAGTGTGACAGGGGACACGCAGTATTTT.

The chain has TRBV9 and TRBJ1-2; 9 nucleotides agree with TRBD1. Looked up from germline, CDR1 is SGDLS and CDR2 is YYNGEE. The CDR3 spans 16 residues. J was trimmed by 4 bases and V by 0 bases; bases with no gene match: 7. CDR3 loop: CASSVEGTGRSYGYTF. The CDR3 DNA reads as TGTGCCAGCAGCGTAGAAGGGACAGGGAGATCCTATGGCTACACCTTC.

This chain uses TRBV21-1 with TRBJ2-7; the listed D gene, TRBD1, was not tested against the DNA. TRBV21-1 is a recognized pseudogene. This CDR3 is built from 13 residues. CDR3 coding DNA: TGTGCCAGCAGCATCGCAGAATGTCACGAGCAGTACTTC. It translates to CASSIAECHEQYF.